Following are 10 T cell receptor beta chains from one sample sequenced in a study of cytomegalovirus exposure and HLA in healthy donors listed by TCRdb under 2017. Libraries were prepared through the immunoSEQ multiplex PCR assay. The multiplex PCR relied on a mix of 60 forward primers for TCR Vbeta segments and 13 reverse primers for TCR Jbeta segments. What TCRdb holds here is the immuneACCESS table cut down to in-frame rearrangements. Part of the clones is not present; checked against another copy, under half of the missing clones reflect an unresolved V gene, and the others are unexplained. In this sample the table shows over 40,000 clones, under 70% of which occur a single time. Together, the top ten hold more than 10% of the sample. The sample was PBMCs. The receptors shown here come from a man aged 55 to 70 in good health and CMV-seropositive.

Note on this clone: The junction and the germline gene differ at one end; a read error may be behind it. This chain connects TRBV5-4 to TRBJ2-7; TRBD2 matches at 13 bases. Germline V gives CDR1 SGHNT, CDR2 YYREEE (reference sequence). CDR3 length: 12 amino acids. CDR3 region: CASSLTSGRAWF. The CDR3 bases are TGTGCCAGCAGCTTAACTAGCGGGAGGGCCTGGTTC.

CDR3 sequence: CSVEQGAGSYTF. In DNA form, the CDR3 reads TGCAGCGTTGAACAGGGGGCGGGTAGCTACACCTTC. The chain has TRBV29-1 and TRBJ1-2; 8 bases match TRBD1. Looked up from germline, CDR1 is SQVTM and CDR2 is ANQGSEA. Germline trimming cut 2 bases from V and 9 bases from J; bases unmatched to any gene: 5. The CDR3 is made up of 12 amino acids.

The chain joins TRBV7-9 to TRBJ2-5; no reliable D call. The CDR3 has 14 residues. Germline V gene sequence: CDR1 SEHNR, CDR2 FQNEAQ (reference sequence). V was pared by 2 bases and J by 5 bases, with 12 bases between. The CDR3 region is CASSLSIPRETQYF. CDR3 DNA: TGTGCCAGCAGCTTATCGATTCCCCGGGAGACCCAGTACTTC.

V usage is TRBV19 and J usage is TRBJ2-3, with 7 positions matching TRBD1. The germline V gene has CDR1 LNHDA and CDR2 SQIVND (reference sequence). Trimming at V came to 7 bases and at J to 3 bases, leaving 16 bases not matched to a gene. The length of the CDR3 is 17 residues. The CDR3 sequence: CASKPSGQVGRTDTQYF. CDR3 nucleotides: TGTGCCAGTAAGCCCTCCGGACAGGTCGGACGAACAGATACGCAGTATTTT.

The V gene is TRBV5-1, the J gene TRBJ2-1; 7 bases agree with TRBD2. CDR1 SGHRS and CDR2 YFSETQ come from the germline V gene. With 3 bases clipped from V and 4 bases from J, the junction kept 7 bases outside the gene matches. CDR3 size: 15 residues. CDR3 loop: CASSYEGGNYNEQFF. The CDR3 bases are TGCGCCAGCAGCTACGAGGGAGGGAATTACAATGAGCAGTTCTTC. Full variable domain (missing parts from reference TRBV5-1 and TRBJ2-1): KAGVTQTPRYLIKTRGQQVTLSCSPISGHRSVSWYQQTPGQGLQFLFEYFSETQRNKGNFPGRFSGRQFSNSRSEMNVSTLELGDSALYLCASSYEGGNYNEQFFGPGTRLTVL.

This clone was seen a few times. The V gene is TRBV30, the J gene TRBJ1-5; TRBD1 is a possible D gene (5 bases). This CDR3 region has 15 residues. Germline CDR1 and CDR2: GTSNPN and SVGIG (reference sequence). V lost 2 bases and J 1 base, leaving 12 bases between the germline ends. The CDR3 bases are TGTGCCTGGAGTCAGGGAAAACGGAGCAATCAGCCCCAGCATTTT. Its protein product is CAWSQGKRSNQPQHF.

This clone was counted a few times. This chain connects TRBV29-1 to TRBJ2-5, with 9 bases aligning to TRBD2. The CDR3 consists of 12 residues. In germline, CDR1 is SQVTM, CDR2 ANQGSEA. The J segment lost 5 bases and the V segment lost 3 bases, leaving 1 base of the junction unmatched. CDR3 sequence (DNA): TGCAGCGTTGAGGCGGGAGGGGAGACCCAGTACTTC. Translated, it gives CSVEAGGETQYF.

The chain recombines TRBV4-2 with TRBJ2-3; 8 positions match TRBD2. Trimming took 4 bases from V and 2 from J; bases not matched to a gene: 8. The germline V gene has CDR1 LGHNA and CDR2 YNFKEQ. The CDR3 consists of 16 residues. The CDR3 DNA sequence: TGTGCCAGCAGCCCCGCTAGCGGGTCTTCCACAGATACGCAGTATTTT. This encodes CASSPASGSSTDTQYF.

This chain uses TRBV5-4 with TRBJ1-2; 8 positions match TRBD1. CDR1 SGHNT and CDR2 YYREEE come from the germline V gene (reference sequence). The junction had 6 bases not matched to a gene; V was cut back by 4 bases and J by 4 bases. CDR3 length equals 14 residues. The CDR3 is CASSPDRAGYGYTF. As DNA, the CDR3 is TGTGCCAGCAGCCCGGACAGGGCTGGCTATGGCTACACCTTC.

The chain carries TRBV15 and TRBJ2-7; D is ambiguous. The germline V gene has CDR1 LNHNV and CDR2 YYDKDF (reference sequence). The CDR3 has 16 amino acids. The germline V and J ends were trimmed by 0 bases and 0 bases, with 12 bases remaining between them. The CDR3 loop reads CATSRDLGSSSYEQYF. The CDR3, as DNA: TGTGCCACCAGCAGAGATCTGGGCAGCAGCTCCTACGAGCAGTACTTC.